Shown below are 32 T cell receptor beta chains from a single sample sequenced in a study of CD8 T cells in ankylosing spondylitis. TCRdb processed the 5' RACE reads anew with MiXCR; each CDR3 protein has one entry. Among some 250,000 distinct CDR3 sequences listed, less than 10% were seen once. What was sequenced was blood, either unsorted or a sorted T cell fraction (not recorded which). The receptors were gathered from a male donor with ankylosing spondylitis or in good health (not recorded which).

This clonotype was recorded many times. The chain employs TRBV20-1 and TRBJ2-5; 8 bases are a match to TRBD1. V lost 1 base and J lost 1; bases outside the gene matches: 2. Germline CDR1 is DFQATT and CDR2 is SNEGSKA (reference sequence). The CDR3 is 14 amino acids. In DNA, the CDR3 is TGCAGTGCTAGAGTTGGACAGGGCCAAGAGACCCAGTACTTC. It yields the protein CSARVGQGQETQYF.

This clonotype was counted ten times or more. V and J are TRBV12-3 or TRBV12-4 and TRBJ2-7; 8 bases align to TRBD2. CDR3 length equals 13 residues. The V gene end was trimmed by 7 bases and the J gene end by 3 bases; junction bases not matched to a gene: 5. Here the CDR3 DNA reads TGTGCCAGCAACCCCAGCGGGGGCTACGAGCAGTACTTC. Translation gives CASNPSGGYEQYF.

The table lists this clonotype with many counts. This rearrangement joins TRBV19 to TRBJ2-6; D possibly corresponds to TRBD2 (6 bases). There are 17 residues in the CDR3. CDR1 and CDR2 (germline): LNHDA, SQIVND (reference sequence). The V and J ends lost 5 bases and 0 bases respectively, with 14 bases between them. This chain's CDR3 is CASSPRGSFSGANVLTF. DNA of the CDR3: TGTGCCAGTAGTCCCCGGGGGTCCTTCTCTGGGGCCAACGTCCTGACTTTC.

There are many counts of this clonotype. The chain couples TRBV4-3 to TRBJ1-1; D is unresolved. The V gene lost 2 bases and the J gene lost 1 base, with 8 bases spanning the gap. The CDR3 is made up of 14 amino acids. Germline-derived CDR1 and CDR2 are LGHNA and YSLEER. Here the CDR3 reads CASSQQTENTEAFF. CDR3 bases: TGCGCCAGCAGCCAACAAACAGAGAACACTGAAGCTTTCTTT.

This clonotype has ten or more counts. This sequence joins TRBV6-1 and TRBJ2-7, with 8 bases matching TRBD1. CDR1 is MNHNS, CDR2 SASEGT, per germline. The ends lost 7 bases at V and 6 bases at J; junction bases unmatched: 8. The CDR3 contains 13 residues. The CDR3 sequence is CASKQGEVGEQYF. CDR3 bases: TGTGCCAGCAAACAGGGGGAAGTGGGCGAGCAGTACTTC.

This clonotype was recorded many times. The rearrangement links TRBV4-3 to TRBJ2-7; 7 bases map to TRBD2. Germline-derived CDR1 and CDR2 are LGHNA and YSLEER. The V and J ends lost 4 bases and 2 bases, in that order; junction bases with no gene match: 8. The CDR3 is 15 residues long. Here the CDR3 DNA reads TGCGCCAGCAGCCTGGGGACTACCGAAGCCTACGAGCAGTACTTC. Its translation: CASSLGTTEAYEQYF.

This clonotype was observed many times. The V call is TRBV20-1, the J call TRBJ2-3, with 12 bases matching TRBD2. CDR1 and CDR2 (germline): DFQATT, SNEGSKA (reference sequence). This CDR3 has 15 amino acids. Trimming cost V 5 bases and J 5 bases; bases outside gene matches: 8. The CDR3 is CSAAQLAGGGDTQYF. Written as DNA, the CDR3 is TGCAGTGCTGCTCAACTAGCGGGAGGAGGAGATACGCAGTATTTT.

This clonotype was detected ten times or more. The genes are TRBV20-1 and TRBJ2-1, with D maybe TRBD1 (5 bases). This CDR3 comprises 15 residues. V was pared by 3 bases and J by 8 bases, with 20 bases between. Germline CDR1 reads DFQATT; CDR2 reads SNEGSKA (reference sequence). CDR3 DNA: TGCAGTGCTAGTAATCTCCAGGGTGAAGGAGATGAGCAGTTCTTC. Its translation: CSASNLQGEGDEQFF.

This clonotype came up many times. The J gene is TRBJ2-1, the V gene TRBV6-5; 8 bases fit TRBD2. This CDR3 is 12 amino acids long. Trimming removed 5 bases from V and 7 bases from J; junction bases left unmatched: 1. Germline V CDR1 and CDR2: MNHEY, SVGAGI. The CDR3 sequence is CASSPSGNEQFF. The CDR3 DNA sequence: TGTGCCAGCAGTCCTAGCGGGAATGAGCAGTTCTTC.

This clonotype showed up many times. The rearrangement uses TRBV10-3 and TRBJ2-1; unclear D gene. The CDR3 sequence is 12 residues long. CDR1 is ENHRY and CDR2 is SYGVKD in the germline V gene. The V end was cut by 10 bases, the J end by 8 bases, with 15 bases between. The CDR3 coding sequence is TGTGCCACCCGTCTCACGAACGATGAGCAGTTCTTC. Protein product: CATRLTNDEQFF.

This clonotype was recorded at least ten times. The chain has TRBV20-1 and TRBJ2-1, with 12 bases identical to TRBD2. This CDR3 contains 17 residues. The germline V gene encodes CDR1 DFQATT and CDR2 SNEGSKA (reference sequence). The ends lost 1 base at V and 1 base at J; junction bases unmatched: 5. This chain's CDR3 is CSARVGLAGISYNEQFF. As DNA, the CDR3 is TGCAGTGCTAGAGTCGGACTAGCGGGAATATCCTACAATGAGCAGTTCTTC.

At least ten counts were recorded for this clonotype. The CDR3 nucleotides are TGTGCCAGCAGTAATTCGAATAATTCACCCCTCCACTTT. This sequence encodes CASSNSNNSPLHF. The V and J genes are TRBV12-3 or TRBV12-4 and TRBJ1-6; no definite D call. The CDR3 has 13 amino acids. Trimming pared 5 bases from V and 5 bases from J, leaving 7 bases between.

Remarks on this clonotype: An end of the junction does not agree with germline; a read error may underlie this. The rearrangement uses TRBV7-7 and TRBJ1-1; 12 positions match TRBD1. Germline CDR1 SSHAT, CDR2 FNYEAQ (reference sequence). This CDR3 region has 13 residues. CDR3: CASSLGTGGEAFF. Written as DNA, the CDR3 is TGTGCTAGCAGCTTAGGGACAGGGGGCGAAGCTTTCTTT.

This clonotype has at least ten counts. V usage is TRBV27 and J usage is TRBJ2-3; 10 bases line up with TRBD1. The trim removed 6 bases at V and 5 bases at J, leaving 11 bases unmatched. The CDR3 is 16 residues long. Germline CDR1 and CDR2: MNHEY and SMNVEV (reference sequence). The CDR3, as DNA: TGTGCCAGCAGGGGGTACGGGACAGGGGATGGAGATACGCAGTATTTT. Residues: CASRGYGTGDGDTQYF.

There are many counts of this clonotype. The V gene is TRBV25-1, the J gene TRBJ1-2; 9 nucleotides line up with TRBD1. Trimming cost V 4 bases and J 6 bases; bases outside gene matches: 9. Germline CDR1 and CDR2: MGHDK and SYGVNS. This CDR3 spans 15 amino acids. The CDR3, as DNA: TGTGCCAGCAGTGGTCGGACAGGGGCCTTTGATGGCTACACCTTC. This encodes CASSGRTGAFDGYTF.

This clonotype was counted many times. V is TRBV11-2 and J is TRBJ2-7; 11 bases are shared with TRBD2. Germline V gene sequence: CDR1 SGHAT, CDR2 FQNNGV. The CDR3 contains 16 residues. After removal of 7 bases from V and 5 bases from J, the junction contained 13 bases not matched to a gene. CDR3 nucleotides: TGTGCCAGCACCGCAGGGAGTAGCGGGAGGGGGAACGAGCAGTACTTC. Its protein is CASTAGSSGRGNEQYF. Full variable domain (outside the CDR3, taken from reference TRBV11-2 and TRBJ2-7): EAGVAQSPRYKIIEKRQSVAFWCNPISGHATLYWYQQILGQGPKLLIQFQNNGVVDDSQLPKDRFSAERLKGVDSTLKIQPAKLEDSAVYLCASTAGSSGRGNEQYFGPGTRLTVT.

This clonotype was recorded at least ten times. This chain joins TRBV5-6 and TRBJ2-7; D gene unclear. This CDR3 contains 15 residues. V lost 3 bases and J 0 bases, leaving 13 bases between the germline ends. Germline CDR1 is SGHDT and CDR2 is YYEEEE. Here the CDR3 DNA reads TGTGCCAGCAGCTCGCTTTTACAGAGCTCCTACGAGCAGTACTTC. Translation: CASSSLLQSSYEQYF.

This clonotype was found many times. The V call is TRBV6-2 or TRBV6-3, the J call TRBJ2-7, with unresolved D. This CDR3 is 13 amino acids long. Germline values: CDR1 MNHEY, CDR2 SVGEGT. The V end was cut by 3 bases, the J end by 3 bases, with 9 bases between. The CDR3 region has the DNA TGTGCCAGCAGTTATCTGGGATTCTACGAGCAGTACTTC. Its translation: CASSYLGFYEQYF.

This clonotype was seen repeatedly, ten times or more. The chain joins TRBV12-3 or TRBV12-4 to TRBJ2-2; D unresolved. V was cut by 2 bases and J by 7 bases, with 5 bases left in between. The CDR3 loop spans 12 amino acids. The CDR3 DNA sequence: TGTGCCAGCAGTTTAAATGTCGGGGAGCTGTTTTTT. Translated, it gives CASSLNVGELFF.

Notes on this clonotype: Since a much larger clone is just one base distant, this may be a read error. The V gene is TRBV10-3, the J gene TRBJ2-7; the D is unclear. Germline lookup yields CDR1 ENHRY and CDR2 SYGVKD. The CDR3 is 13 residues long. The CDR3 loop reads CAFSDRSSYEQYF. CDR3 nucleotide sequence: TGTGCCTTCAGTGATCGGAGCTCCTACGAGCAGTACTTC.

The table lists this clonotype with a few counts. The chain carries TRBV5-1 and TRBJ1-2, with D maybe TRBD1 (5 bases). The CDR3 totals 16 residues. The ends were cut back, 0 bases at V and 4 bases at J, with 16 bases in the middle. Germline values: CDR1 SGHRS, CDR2 YFSETQ. CDR3 in DNA: TGCGCCAGCAGCTTGGGCCCCAGGGAGTGGAGCTATGGCTACACCTTC. This encodes CASSLGPREWSYGYTF.

At least ten counts were recorded for this clonotype. J is TRBJ1-1 and V is TRBV10-3; maybe TRBD1 (5 bases). Germline V gives CDR1 ENHRY, CDR2 SYGVKD. V lost 10 bases and J 0 bases, leaving 15 bases between the germline ends. This CDR3 region has 14 residues. Here the CDR3 DNA reads TGTGCCACCTCGCTGGGGGAATTGAACACTGAAGCTTTCTTT. Translating gives CATSLGELNTEAFF.

This chain links TRBV7-2 with TRBJ2-1, with TRBD2 identical over 11 bases. Germline CDR1 is SGHTA and CDR2 is FQGNSA. CDR3 length: 15 residues. V was pared by 5 bases and J by 7 bases, with 7 bases of the junction left unmatched. The CDR3 bases are TGTGCCAGCAGCCTTAGCGGGGGGGCCCAAAATGAGCAGTTCTTC. Its protein is CASSLSGGAQNEQFF.

This clonotype was detected ten times or more. V usage is TRBV13 and J usage is TRBJ2-7; 8 bases line up with TRBD1. V was pared by 3 bases and J by 0 bases, with 10 bases of the junction left unmatched. Germline loops: CDR1 PRHDT, CDR2 FYEKMQ (reference sequence). The CDR3 is 17 residues long. The CDR3, as DNA: TGTGCCAGCAGCTTTCTCACGTCCGGGACAGGCTCCTACGAGCAGTACTTC. This gives the protein CASSFLTSGTGSYEQYF.

The chain uses TRBV5-1 and TRBJ1-1; tentative D call: TRBD1 (6 bases). Germline V CDR1 and CDR2: SGHRS, YFSETQ. This CDR3 contains 16 residues. Trimming left V 0 bases short and J 3 bases short, with 15 bases between. The CDR3 spells CASSLGQGFRDTEAFF. The CDR3 coding sequence is TGCGCCAGCAGCTTGGGGCAGGGGTTTAGGGACACTGAAGCTTTCTTT.

The chain links TRBV29-1 to TRBJ2-3; 7 bases are shared with TRBD1. This CDR3 spans 13 amino acids. Looked up from germline, CDR1 is SQVTM and CDR2 is ANQGSEA. V lost 7 bases to trimming and J lost 1 base; unmatched junction nucleotides: 5. The CDR3 bases are TGCAGCGGCCGGGACAGTCGCACAGATACGCAGTATTTT. Protein sequence: CSGRDSRTDTQYF.

The chain combines TRBV11-2 with TRBJ2-5; 11 bases map to TRBD2. Germline V gene data show CDR1 as SGHAT and CDR2 as FQNNGV. CDR3 length: 17 residues. Unmatched junction bases numbered 13, after V lost 5 bases and J lost 5 bases. The CDR3 reads CASSPRTLAGGYETQYF. The CDR3 nucleotides read TGTGCCAGCAGCCCCCGAACTCTAGCGGGAGGTTATGAGACCCAGTACTTC.

This clonotype was recorded at least ten times. The CDR3 DNA sequence: TGCAGCCCGGGACAGGGGATAGGGGCTTTCTTT. It is translated as CSPGQGIGAFF. The rearrangement joins TRBV20-1 to TRBJ1-1; the match to TRBD1 covers 10 bases. The CDR3 runs to 11 residues. Germline CDR1 DFQATT, CDR2 SNEGSKA (reference sequence).

For the CDR3, the DNA is TGCAGTGCTAGAGAGGCAGGCCTTTTTACAGATACGCAGTATTTT. Amino acid sequence: CSAREAGLFTDTQYF. The rearrangement joins TRBV20-1 to TRBJ2-3, with D unclear. V lost 0 bases and J lost 3, with 13 bases in between. CDR3 length: 15 residues. Germline values: CDR1 DFQATT, CDR2 SNEGSKA (reference sequence).

Written as DNA, the CDR3 is TGCAGTGCTTGGGACGGGCGAGACACCGGGGAGCTGTTTTTT. Amino acids: CSAWDGRDTGELFF. The chain uses TRBV20-1 and TRBJ2-2; D tentatively reads TRBD1 or TRBD2 (5 bases each). Per the germline V gene, CDR1 is DFQATT and CDR2 is SNEGSKA (reference sequence). This CDR3 contains 14 residues. Trimming removed 5 bases from V and 3 bases from J, with 13 bases in between.

This clonotype was seen many times. V and J are TRBV10-3 and TRBJ2-6; 10 bases are a match to TRBD2. With 4 bases clipped from V and 0 bases from J, the junction kept 6 bases outside the gene matches. Germline-derived CDR1 and CDR2 are ENHRY and SYGVKD. CDR3 length: 18 amino acids. CDR3 protein: CAISGTSGLRSGANVLTF. For the CDR3, the DNA is TGTGCCATCAGTGGGACTAGCGGACTCCGCTCTGGGGCCAACGTCCTGACTTTC.

This clonotype was found a few times. The chain carries TRBV15 and TRBJ2-2; 7 bases map to TRBD2. The germline CDR1 and CDR2 sequences are LNHNV and YYDKDF (reference sequence). CDR3 length: 15 residues. Losses at the gene ends were 9 bases for V and 7 bases for J; bases not matched to a gene: 14. The DNA of the CDR3 is TGTGCCACTCGTGTAAGGGAGGGGCCCGACGGGGAGCTGTTTTTT. It codes for CATRVREGPDGELFF.